This T cell receptor beta chain was captured in a study of T cell responses to AZD1222 COVID-19 vaccine. Method: immunoSEQ multiplex PCR; TCRdb's copy keeps in-frame clones and lacks some. The data hold around 120,000 clones, with around 89% observed a single time. The CDR3 is made up of 14 amino acids. Deletions cut 6 bases from V and 6 bases from J, with 14 bases between. Germline V gene data show CDR1 as KGHDR and CDR2 as SFDVKD. The sequence derives from an adult in good health. The rearrangement links TRBV24-1 to TRBJ2-1; maybe TRBD2 (7 bases). The source was peripheral blood, collected on day 0 of MenACWY control vaccination. CDR3 amino acids: CATSLRGGSNEQFF. The CDR3 DNA follows: TGTGCCACCAGTTTGAGGGGGGGTAGCAATGAGCAGTTCTTC.